The 31 T cell receptor beta chains given below trace back to one sample, sequenced in a study of T-cell memory formation after mild COVID-19. TCRdb used MiXCR to reprocess the 5' RACE reads, holding one entry per CDR3 protein. Of some 46,000 distinct CDR3 sequences in the sample, around 6.3% are singletons; the top ten hold about 0.8%. The sequencing sample was made of PBMCs or a T cell subset sorted from them (not recorded which). These receptors were taken from an adult who had mild COVID-19 (a few samples of this study predate the infection). Cell type and time point are not known.

This rearrangement joins TRBV2 to TRBJ1-6; possibly TRBD1 for D (5 bases). Germline V gene sequence: CDR1 SNHLY, CDR2 FYNNEI. This CDR3 has 13 amino acids. Deletions cut 8 bases from V and 7 bases from J, with 12 bases between. In DNA form, the CDR3 reads TGTGCCAGCTACAGGCTGGGGAATTCACCCCTCCACTTT. Its translation: CASYRLGNSPLHF.

This clonotype was seen more than once but under ten times. The chain links TRBV3-1 to TRBJ2-6, with 9 bases identical to TRBD1. The CDR3 has 19 residues. The junction had 6 bases not matched to a gene; V was cut back by 0 bases and J by 0 bases. Germline V gene sequence: CDR1 LGHDT, CDR2 YNNKEL (reference sequence). The CDR3 protein is CASSQDADRGLSGANVLTF. CDR3 in DNA: TGTGCCAGCAGCCAAGATGCGGACAGGGGCCTCTCTGGGGCCAACGTCCTGACTTTC. The full variable domain, rest sourced from reference TRBV3-1 and TRBJ2-6, is DTAVSQTPKYLVTQMGNDKSIKCEQNLGHDTMYWYKQDSKKFLKIMFSYNNKELIINETVPNRFSPKSPDKAHLNLHINSLELGDSAVYFCASSQDADRGLSGANVLTFGAGSRLTVL.

This clonotype was seen a handful of times. The chain employs TRBV7-2 and TRBJ1-6; D may be TRBD1 (6 bases). The CDR3 has 15 residues. The V end was cut by 6 bases, the J end by 4 bases, with 13 bases between. Germline V gene lookup returns CDR1 SGHTA and CDR2 FQGNSA. DNA of the CDR3: TGTGCCAGCAGTTTCGGACAGACATATAATTCACCCCTCCACTTT. It codes for CASSFGQTYNSPLHF.

This clonotype was picked up many times. The V call is TRBV20-1, the J call TRBJ2-3, with TRBD2 matching 13 bases. This CDR3 comprises 15 residues. Trimming at V came to 5 bases and at J to 2 bases, leaving 4 bases not matched to a gene. Germline V gene sequence: CDR1 DFQATT, CDR2 SNEGSKA (reference sequence). In DNA form, the CDR3 reads TGCAGTGCTTCGGGACTAGCGGGGCTCACAGATACGCAGTATTTT. Encoded protein: CSASGLAGLTDTQYF.

The rearrangement uses TRBV9 and TRBJ1-2; the D is unclear. Per the germline V gene, CDR1 is SGDLS and CDR2 is YYNGEE. The CDR3 runs 16 residues. The V end lost 0 bases, the J end lost 5 bases, and 17 bases lay between the germline ends. The CDR3 reads CASSVEYPEGRYGYTF. The CDR3 coding sequence is TGTGCCAGCAGCGTAGAATATCCGGAGGGCCGTTATGGCTACACCTTC.

This clonotype was detected only a few times. V gene TRBV12-3 or TRBV12-4 combines with J gene TRBJ2-3; TRBD1 agrees at 10 bases. With V trimmed by 5 bases and J by 6 bases, 2 bases remained unmatched. CDR3 length: 13 amino acids. CDR3: CASSMDRGDTQYF. The CDR3 DNA is TGTGCCAGCAGTATGGACAGGGGGGATACGCAGTATTTT.

This clonotype has a count of ten or more. This chain links TRBV5-5 with TRBJ1-5; D gene ambiguous. V was shortened by 4 bases and J by 5 bases, with 10 bases between the two germline ends. The germline V gene has CDR1 SGHKS and CDR2 YYEKEE (reference sequence). The CDR3 runs to 13 residues. Here the CDR3 reads CASSLGLYQPQHF. CDR3 nucleotides: TGTGCCAGCAGCCTAGGACTGTATCAGCCCCAGCATTTT.

In this sample, this clonotype turned up a few times. J is TRBJ1-1 and V is TRBV20-1, with D possibly TRBD1 on 5 matching bases. The CDR3 has 14 amino acids. The germline V and J ends were trimmed by 0 bases and 14 bases, with 22 bases remaining between them. Looked up from germline, CDR1 is DFQATT and CDR2 is SNEGSKA (reference sequence). CDR3 sequence (DNA): TGCAGTGCTAGAGATGGGGCAGGTGGCTATCTCGGGTTCTTT. Protein product: CSARDGAGGYLGFF.

This clonotype was detected only a few times. The chain is built from TRBV2 and TRBJ1-1, with D tentatively TRBD1 (5 bases). The CDR3 has 15 amino acids. Trimming removed 5 bases from V and 4 bases from J, with 17 bases in between. Germline V CDR1 and CDR2: SNHLY, FYNNEI. CDR3 protein: CASSRPPGEGTEAFF. DNA of the CDR3: TGTGCCAGCAGTCGGCCCCCGGGGGAGGGCACTGAAGCTTTCTTT.

The chain carries TRBV30 and TRBJ1-5; TRBD1 aligns across 9 bases. The J segment lost 4 bases and the V segment lost 6 bases, leaving 4 bases of the junction unmatched. Germline V gene data show CDR1 as GTSNPN and CDR2 as SVGIG (reference sequence). This CDR3 spans 13 amino acids. DNA of the CDR3: TGTGCCTGCGGACAGGGGCAAAATCAGCCCCAGCATTTT. Translating gives CACGQGQNQPQHF.

The rearrangement uses TRBV20-1 and TRBJ2-7, with D perhaps matching TRBD1 or TRBD2 (7 bases each). Trimming cost V 5 bases and J 7 bases, with 24 bases left between them. This CDR3 region has 15 residues. Germline values: CDR1 DFQATT, CDR2 SNEGSKA (reference sequence). CDR3 in amino acids: CSAQGGRAGFWEQYF. The DNA for the CDR3 is TGCAGTGCTCAGGGGGGGCGGGCAGGTTTTTGGGAGCAGTACTTC.

V is TRBV5-6 and J is TRBJ2-3; TRBD2 matches 7 bases. The CDR3 has 14 amino acids. V dropped 4 bases and J dropped 9; count of bases not matched to a gene: 11. Germline lookup yields CDR1 SGHDT and CDR2 YYEEEE. The chain's CDR3 is CASSPPMTSLTQYF. CDR3 nucleotides: TGTGCCAGCAGCCCGCCCATGACTAGCTTAACGCAGTATTTT.

This clonotype was recorded at least ten times. The V gene is TRBV20-1, the J gene TRBJ1-1; D unclear. CDR1 and CDR2 (germline): DFQATT, SNEGSKA (reference sequence). The CDR3 contains 12 residues. Trimming pared 3 bases from V and 4 bases from J, leaving 9 bases between. This chain's CDR3 is CSASLASTEAFF. The CDR3 nucleotides are TGCAGTGCTAGTCTCGCGAGCACTGAAGCTTTCTTT.

This clonotype was observed many times. The chain combines TRBV4-2 with TRBJ2-7; D might be TRBD2 (6 bases). This CDR3 has 14 residues. CDR1 LGHNA and CDR2 YNFKEQ come from the germline V gene. The V gene lost 3 bases and the J gene lost 0 bases, with 9 bases spanning the gap. CDR3 residues: CASSQVAVSYEQYF. The CDR3 DNA follows: TGTGCCAGCAGCCAGGTAGCGGTCTCCTACGAGCAGTACTTC.

This clonotype was observed at least ten times. V is TRBV7-8 and J is TRBJ2-7; tentative D call: TRBD2 (6 bases). The CDR3 sequence is 14 residues long. The germline CDR1 and CDR2 sequences are SGHVS and FQNEAQ. The ends were cut back, 5 bases at V and 3 bases at J, with 14 bases in the middle. CDR3 loop: CASSGSGRLYEQYF. CDR3 sequence (DNA): TGTGCCAGCAGCGGAAGCGGGCGCCTCTACGAGCAGTACTTC.

The V gene is TRBV14, the J gene TRBJ1-6, with TRBD1 matching 10 bases. Germline V gives CDR1 SGHDN, CDR2 FVKESK. V lost 0 bases, J lost 8 bases, and 7 bases stayed unmatched. This CDR3 contains 17 residues. Written as DNA, the CDR3 is TGTGCCAGCAGCCAAGATTTTGGGACAGGGGTTTATTCACCCCTCCACTTT. Translated: CASSQDFGTGVYSPLHF.

CDR3 DNA: TGTGCCAGCAGCTCCCGGACTAGCGGCACCTACGAGCAGTACTTC. The encoded protein is CASSSRTSGTYEQYF. This chain links TRBV5-4 with TRBJ2-7; 10 nucleotides align to TRBD2. The germline V gene has CDR1 SGHNT and CDR2 YYREEE (reference sequence). The CDR3 runs 15 residues. After removal of 3 bases from V and 2 bases from J, the junction contained 5 bases not matched to a gene.

This clonotype was picked up many times. The J gene is TRBJ2-1, the V gene TRBV7-9, with 7 bases lining up with TRBD2. The CDR3 covers 16 residues. The ends lost 5 bases at V and 7 bases at J; junction bases unmatched: 14. Germline CDR1 is SEHNR and CDR2 is FQNEAQ (reference sequence). This CDR3 reads CASSIQAGIYVNEQFF. In DNA form, the CDR3 reads TGTGCCAGCAGCATCCAAGCGGGAATCTATGTAAATGAGCAGTTCTTC. The whole variable domain, filled in from reference TRBV7-9 and TRBJ2-1, reads DTGVSQNPRHKITKRGQNVTFRCDPISEHNRLYWYRQTLGQGPEFLTYFQNEAQLEKSRLLSDRFSAERPKGSFSTLEIQRTEQGDSAMYLCASSIQAGIYVNEQFFGPGTRLTVL.

This clonotype was seen ten or more times. V and J are TRBV7-9 and TRBJ2-2; the D gene is possibly TRBD2 (6 bases). The ends were cut back, 4 bases at V and 4 bases at J, with 13 bases in the middle. The CDR3 has 15 residues. Germline V lookup: CDR1 SEHNR, CDR2 FQNEAQ (reference sequence). As DNA, the CDR3 is TGTGCCAGCAGCTGGAGGGACTCCTTCACCGGGGAGCTGTTTTTT. Protein sequence: CASSWRDSFTGELFF.

This clonotype showed up many times. This chain uses TRBV20-1 with TRBJ2-5, with 14 bases that match TRBD2. The CDR3 is 14 residues long. CDR1 is DFQATT and CDR2 is SNEGSKA in the germline V gene (reference sequence). Germline trimming cut 6 bases from V and 5 bases from J; bases unmatched to any gene: 5. CDR3 in amino acids: CSAGTSGSGETQYF. In nucleotides, the CDR3 is TGCAGTGCCGGGACTAGCGGGAGCGGGGAGACCCAGTACTTC.

This clonotype was observed a handful of times. This rearrangement joins TRBV5-6 to TRBJ2-7, with D possibly matching TRBD1 (5 bases). The CDR3 covers 17 residues. The germline CDR1 and CDR2 sequences are SGHDT and YYEEEE. V was pared by 5 bases and J by 0 bases, with 21 bases between. The chain's CDR3 is CASSPLTPGRRSYEQYF. DNA for the CDR3: TGTGCCAGCAGTCCACTCACCCCAGGGCGCCGCTCCTACGAGCAGTACTTC.

This clonotype came up many times. The chain couples TRBV5-1 to TRBJ2-7; D is perhaps TRBD1 (5 bases). Trimming shortened V by 3 bases and J by 3 bases, and 19 bases separated the two germline ends. The CDR3 extends over 16 amino acids. The germline V gene has CDR1 SGHRS and CDR2 YFSETQ. The DNA for the CDR3 is TGCGCCAGCAGCTCCCTCGGCTCAGGGCTTGGCTACGAGCAGTACTTC. Its translation: CASSSLGSGLGYEQYF.

This clonotype was found many times. The chain employs TRBV16 and TRBJ1-4, with D unclear. The CDR3 runs to 14 residues. The germline gives CDR1 KGHSY, CDR2 FQNENV. The germline V and J ends were trimmed by 0 bases and 7 bases, with 9 bases remaining between them. The CDR3 bases are TGTGCCAGCAGCCAATCGCGAAGTGTTGAAAAACTGTTTTTT. It codes for CASSQSRSVEKLFF.

The table lists this clonotype with many counts. This chain joins TRBV5-1 and TRBJ2-3; 7 bases fit TRBD1. Germline V gives CDR1 SGHRS, CDR2 YFSETQ. This CDR3 spans 16 amino acids. Trimming cost V 4 bases and J 3 bases; bases outside gene matches: 11. CDR3 bases: TGCGCCAGCAGCGTTCCTCGACAGGGATTGACAGATACGCAGTATTTT. Protein: CASSVPRQGLTDTQYF. Together with reference TRBV5-1 and TRBJ2-3, the CDR3 gives the full variable domain: KAGVTQTPRYLIKTRGQQVTLSCSPISGHRSVSWYQQTPGQGLQFLFEYFSETQRNKGNFPGRFSGRQFSNSRSEMNVSTLELGDSALYLCASSVPRQGLTDTQYFGPGTRLTVL.

Regarding this clonotype: A much larger clone differs from this one at a single base, so this may be a read error. This sequence joins TRBV7-9 and TRBJ1-1; the D is unclear. V was cut by 2 bases and J by 1 base, with 5 bases left in between. Germline CDR1 and CDR2: SEHNR and FQNEAQ (reference sequence). The CDR3 consists of 13 residues. The CDR3 reads CASSLNGNTEAFF. CDR3 bases: TGTGCCAGCAGCTTAAATGGGAACACTGAAGCTTTCTTT. The whole variable domain, remainder taken from reference TRBV7-9 and TRBJ1-1, is DTGVSQNPRHKITKRGQNVTFRCDPISEHNRLYWYRQTLGQGPEFLTYFQNEAQLEKSRLLSDRFSAERPKGSFSTLEIQRTEQGDSAMYLCASSLNGNTEAFFGQGTRLTVV.

V usage is TRBV7-9 and J usage is TRBJ2-1; 13 bases are a match to TRBD2. The CDR3 length is 16 residues. The germline gives CDR1 SEHNR, CDR2 FQNEAQ (reference sequence). V gave up 5 bases and J gave up 9 bases; unmatched junction bases: 10. The CDR3 DNA reads TGTGCCAGCAGCACGAAACTAGCGGGGGGGCCGGGTGAGCAGTTCTTC. Protein: CASSTKLAGGPGEQFF.

This clonotype was detected many times. The chain couples TRBV12-3 or TRBV12-4 to TRBJ1-1; weak D call: TRBD1 (5 bases). V was shortened by 5 bases and J by 1 base, with 23 bases between the two germline ends. The CDR3 has 18 residues. CDR3 in amino acids: CASSRDHGGVDSNTEAFF. CDR3 in DNA: TGTGCCAGCAGTAGGGATCATGGGGGGGTCGACTCGAACACTGAAGCTTTCTTT.

This clonotype was recorded a few times. V usage is TRBV7-9 and J usage is TRBJ2-3; D ambiguous. Germline lookup yields CDR1 SEHNR and CDR2 FQNEAQ (reference sequence). The CDR3 totals 14 residues. Trimming took off 1 base at V and 1 base at J, with 6 bases between the two ends. CDR3 amino acids: CASSLGMGTDTQYF. In nucleotides, the CDR3 is TGTGCCAGCAGCTTAGGTATGGGCACAGATACGCAGTATTTT.

V and J are TRBV30 and TRBJ2-5; D gene unclear. Per the germline V gene, CDR1 is GTSNPN and CDR2 is SVGIG (reference sequence). This CDR3 has 12 amino acids. V lost 5 bases, J lost 9 bases, and 16 bases lay in between. The CDR3 DNA reads TGTGCCTGGTCCCCCCTACTTGGGGCCCAGTACTTC. It specifies CAWSPLLGAQYF.

With respect to this clonotype: A single base separates this from a much larger clone, so it may be a read error. V and J are TRBV12-3 or TRBV12-4 and TRBJ1-2; a weak D match, TRBD1 (6 bases). Trimming took off 6 bases at V and 10 bases at J, with 15 bases between the two ends. This CDR3 spans 12 amino acids. CDR3 sequence: CASRTTGGVYTF. DNA for the CDR3: TGTGCCAGCAGGACGACAGGTGGGGTCTACACCTTC.

This clonotype has at least ten counts. The chain links TRBV7-3 to TRBJ2-1; TRBD1 matches 10 bases. J lost 6 bases, V lost 5 bases, and 7 bases had no gene match. CDR1 and CDR2 (germline): SGHTA, FQGTGA. The CDR3 spans 15 residues. For the CDR3, the DNA is TGTGCCAGCAGCCGCCGGGACAGGGGATCCAATGAGCAGTTCTTC. Encoded protein: CASSRRDRGSNEQFF.